This T cell receptor beta chain was captured by sequencing in a study of identical twins. The study's findings and limits: Insertions were reduced in abundant cord blood beta clonotypes but not in memory repertoires.

Notes on this clonotype: Its specificity is not known.

V dropped 4 bases and J dropped 5 bases, with 8 bases sitting between them. Germline CDR1 is MDHEN and CDR2 is SYDVKM. The CDR3 runs to 12 residues. A template switching step contributed a universal primer site, while unique molecular identifiers were present in the cDNA. TCRdb re-derived calls from the 5' RACE reads in MiXCR, one entry per CDR3 protein. The sample yields approximately 690,000 distinct CDR3 sequences, around 6.1% seen once. The material sequenced was naive T cells sorted from blood. The V and J genes are TRBV28 and TRBJ1-2; no clear D. The origin of this receptor is a man aged 18-30 years in good health. In DNA, the CDR3 is TGTGCCAGCAGTTCCTCAGTTTATGGCTACACCTTC. Protein sequence: CASSSSVYGYTF.